This T cell receptor beta chain was sequenced during a study of cytomegalovirus exposure and HLA in healthy donors. In the study overall: From HLA-typed donors, an early data release held tens of millions of unique TCRs.

The CDR3 spans 16 residues. The V end lost 1 base, the J end lost 6 bases, and 18 bases lay between the germline ends. CDR1 is MGHRA and CDR2 is YSYEKL in the germline V gene. This PCR relied on a set of 60 Vbeta primers and 13 Jbeta primers. Generated by immunoSEQ multiplex PCR, the TCRdb table keeps only in-frame clones and is missing some. The top ten clones hold approximately 3.2% of a sample with approximately 81,000 clones, 75% to 85% of them seen once. This chain uses TRBV4-1 with TRBJ1-1, with a weak D call TRBD1 (6 bases). The specimen sequenced was PBMCs. The TCR originated in a man in his forties or fifties in good health and CMV-seropositive. CDR3 coding DNA: TGCGCCAGCAGCCAAGCGCCGGGACACCCTCGAGCTGAAGCTTTCTTT. Translation: CASSQAPGHPRAEAFF.